This TCR beta chain was identified in a study of tumor and adjacent non-tumor tissue in lung cancer (dated by TCRdb to 2016 to 2019). For context, the study as a whole: Patients with adenocarcinoma (around 13), squamous cell carcinoma (2) and small cell lung cancer (1) were included in the cohort. Among the 15 or so patients, ages ranged from roughly 31 to 76 years, about 10 were men and 5 were women, and disease was TNM stage I to III. Sequencing generated a total of some 130 million productive TCRbeta reads, averaging around 4.2 million reads per sample. Using bulk TCRbeta repertoires from some 16 lung cancer patients, the study set lung tumor tissue side by side with matched distant non-tumor lung tissue. TCRbeta CDR3 sequencing was performed on 25 to 30 paired specimens, with one tumor sample and one normal lung sample collected per patient.

RNA was extracted from bulk unsorted tissue and checked for quality with a NanoDrop ND-1000 and an Agilent 2100. The normal lung samples consisted of distant non-tumor tissue collected more than 3 cm from the tumor edge. Newly diagnosed lung cancer patients without prior chemotherapy who had been admitted for thoracic surgery in China between August and November 2014 were enrolled as donors. The study excluded patients who had received radiotherapy or chemotherapy before or who had another cancer at the same time. Surgical tissue pieces of about 1-2.3 cm3 were preserved in RNAlater solution and were kept at -80 degrees C until use. What the research found in general, with its limitations: TCR diversity was significantly higher in younger patients, and higher tumor TCR diversity was associated with shorter overall and disease-free survival. Because peripheral blood was not sequenced, blood TCRbeta repertoires in the lung cancer patients of the study were not examined. A significantly larger cumulative share of the repertoire was made up by the top 100 clones in normal lung than in tumor tissue. The cohort had only about 14 patients, and the authors noted that larger samples and more detailed clinical data are needed. Tumor tissue showed significantly greater TCR diversity (inverse Simpson) than normal lung tissue (about 400 vs 180, P = 0.0075, Mann-Whitney U test). The sequencing platform is not named in the methods, and unique molecular identifiers are not mentioned.

This clonotype was counted between two and nine times. The clone's antigen remains unknown. A junction boundary mismatches the germline segment, possibly from a read error. Including the terminal cysteine and phenylalanine, the CDR3 comprises 16 residues. Only the CDR3 region is kept as DNA, spanning 48 bases read in frame from base 1. Via the germline V gene, CDR1 is SGHDT and CDR2 YYEEEE. Libraries came from multiplex PCR. Data came from an Illumina HiSeq 2500. TCRbeta libraries were built by three rounds of nested PCR using primers (Table S4), following protocols modified from ARM-PCR. Before sequencing, PCR products of 200-500 bp were excised from the gel and purified with the QIAquick gel extraction kit. From the authors' description of their analysis: Reads were cleaned with Trimmomatic, merged with FLASH into complete CDR3 sequences, and assigned to V(D)J germline segments with MiTCR. Clonal diversity was calculated as the inverse Simpson's index using VDJtools. Productive reads were defined as in-frame sequences without a premature stop codon. Through fastp at Q25 and MiXCR, TCRdb rebuilt clones from the public reads, retaining in-frame beta chains. Each record represents a unique CDR3 protein, reported with the most common genes and DNA among its rows. TCRdb's processing, not the authors' own work, is the source of the V and J calls. The sample profile shows 80,000 to 130,000 distinct CDR3 sequences; around three fifths of them were found once. The top ten clones comprise 15% to 20% of the sample.

This sequence was found in a man between 25 and 39 years old with non-small cell lung cancer. Sequenced: distant non-tumor lung tissue. The chain is made from TRBV5-6 and TRBJ2-1; no D gene can be assigned with confidence. The DNA sequence is TGTGCCAGCAGCCGGTTGGCGGTGTCCTCCTACAATGAGCAGCTCTTC. Translated, it reads CASSRLAVSSYNEQLF. This CDR3, with the reference TRBV5-6 and TRBJ2-1 proteins standing in past its ends, gives the full variable domain DAGVTQSPTHLIKTRGQQVTLRCSPKSGHDTVSWYQQALGQGPQFIFQYYEEEERQRGNFPDRFSGHQFPNYSSELNVNALLLGDSALYLCASSRLAVSSYNEQLFGPGTRLTVL.